One T cell receptor beta chain is described in this entry. This clonotype has only a few counts. It has no known antigen specificity. Base-call qualities are not available, and no considerably larger clone is one nucleotide away. Preparation of the library involved RT-PCR. This sample was sequenced with an Illumina HiSeq 2500. The public reads were reprocessed in TCRdb via fastp at Q25 and MiXCR, keeping in-frame beta chains. Records with the same CDR3 protein are collapsed into one entry carrying the most frequent genes and DNA. Across this sample there are hundreds of thousands of distinct CDR3 sequences, with more than 15% seen only once. The ten largest make up 11% of the sample. The source of the sample is a study of response to subunit inactivated influenza vaccine listed by TCRdb under 2018. Background on the whole study: Deep quantitative profiling of the T cell receptor repertoire was used in the study to follow responses to a trivalent subunit inactivated influenza vaccine. Overall study outcomes, separate from this receptor: The authors proposed that each seasonal influenza vaccination may bring in only a limited number of new T cells.

V is cut by 6 bases and J by 2 bases, and the space between the germline ends is 11 bases. The CDR3 runs 14 amino acids, cysteine and phenylalanine included. The retained sequence is limited to the CDR3, 42 bases, with the frame set at the first base. The TCR sequence derives from a man aged 50 to 59 who received an inactivated influenza vaccine. Donor details come from another sample of the same person, matched by shared clones. The sample here was PBMCs from blood, taken 11 to 12 days after vaccination. This chain is built from TRBV12-3 or TRBV12-4 and TRBJ2-1; the D element could tentatively be TRBD1 or TRBD2, as 6 bases agree for each. The nucleotide sequence reads TGTGCCAGCAGACTTAGGGGGGCCTACAATGAGCAGTTCTTC. The encoded protein is CASRLRGAYNEQFF.